The 11 T cell receptor beta chains below come from one sample, sequenced in a study of response to subunit inactivated influenza vaccine. TCRdb re-analysed the RT-PCR reads in MiXCR, keeping a single row per CDR3 protein. The sample lists about 800,000 distinct CDR3 sequences; less than 25% were seen once. The sequences come from PBMCs from blood, collected more than 4 days after vaccination. The source of these receptors is a man aged 45-60 years who received an inactivated influenza vaccine.

The V and J genes are TRBV10-3 and TRBJ2-7, with D possibly being TRBD2 (5 bases). Trimming cost V 2 bases and J 3 bases, with 8 bases left between them. This CDR3 is built from 13 residues. CDR1 and CDR2 from the germline V gene are ENHRY and SYGVKD. CDR3 residues: CAISESEGYEQYF. The CDR3 region has the DNA TGTGCCATCAGTGAGAGTGAGGGCTACGAGCAGTACTTC.

The chain carries TRBV12-3 or TRBV12-4 and TRBJ2-2; 9 bases map to TRBD1. The CDR3 is made up of 15 amino acids. The V gene end was trimmed by 5 bases and the J gene end by 6 bases; junction bases not matched to a gene: 7. In DNA, the CDR3 is TGTGCCAGCAGTCATCGACAGGGGGGATCCGGGGAGCTGTTTTTT. Its translation: CASSHRQGGSGELFF.

The CDR3 sequence is CASSYGVGDWDEQFF. The CDR3 DNA sequence: TGTGCCAGCAGTTACGGTGTCGGTGACTGGGATGAGCAGTTCTTC. The chain has TRBV6-5 and TRBJ2-1; D remains ambiguous. Trimming removed 2 bases from V and 8 bases from J, with 16 bases in between. Germline V lookup: CDR1 MNHEY, CDR2 SVGAGI. This CDR3 has 15 amino acids.

This clonotype was picked up a small number of times. The J gene is TRBJ2-1, the V gene TRBV5-1, with 9 bases aligning to TRBD2. J gave up 2 bases and V 3 bases, and 9 bases lay outside the gene matches. Germline V gene data show CDR1 as SGHRS and CDR2 as YFSETQ. The CDR3 runs to 17 residues. The CDR3 DNA sequence: TGCGCCAGCAGCTCCTCACCCAGGACTAGCGCCTACAATGAGCAGTTCTTC. Translating it yields CASSSSPRTSAYNEQFF.

This clonotype has only a few counts. The gene calls are TRBV2 and TRBJ2-3; D possibly corresponds to TRBD1 (6 bases). CDR1 is SNHLY, CDR2 FYNNEI, per germline. The CDR3 extends over 15 amino acids. Trimming shortened V by 6 bases and J by 5 bases, and 18 bases separated the two germline ends. CDR3 residues: CASRGDITRGDTQYF. Here the CDR3 DNA reads TGTGCCAGCAGGGGGGACATTACAAGGGGAGATACGCAGTATTTT.

This clonotype was counted a single time. V gene TRBV30 combines with J gene TRBJ1-5; 7 bases map to TRBD1. The CDR3 has 13 residues. The J segment lost 4 bases and the V segment lost 5 bases, leaving 5 bases of the junction unmatched. Germline assignment: CDR1 GTSNPN and CDR2 SVGIG (reference sequence). CDR3 in DNA: TGTGCCTGGTCCCAGGGGGGTAATCAGCCCCAGCATTTT. Its translation is CAWSQGGNQPQHF.

This clonotype was seen many times. This chain links TRBV12-3 or TRBV12-4 with TRBJ1-3, with TRBD1 matching 12 bases. This CDR3 is 16 amino acids long. J lost 2 bases, V lost 6 bases, and 5 bases had no gene match. The CDR3 DNA reads TGTGCCAGCAGACCGGGACAGGGGGCGACTGGAAACACCATATATTTT. Translated, it gives CASRPGQGATGNTIYF.

This sequence joins TRBV7-9 and TRBJ2-5; D call uncertain. The germline V gene has CDR1 SEHNR and CDR2 FQNEAQ (reference sequence). Trimming left V 1 base short and J 2 bases short, with 11 bases between. The CDR3 is 15 amino acids. The CDR3, as DNA: TGTGCCAGCAGCTTAGGTCGCTGGGGACAAGAGACCCAGTACTTC. Residues: CASSLGRWGQETQYF.

V is TRBV7-8 and J is TRBJ2-1; 14 nucleotides align to TRBD2. The CDR3 loop spans 15 amino acids. The V and J ends lost 5 bases and 10 bases, in that order; junction bases with no gene match: 7. CDR1 and CDR2 from the germline V gene are SGHVS and FQNEAQ. CDR3 region: CASSKGLAGVGEQFF. The CDR3, as DNA: TGTGCCAGCAGCAAGGGACTAGCGGGAGTTGGGGAGCAGTTCTTC.

The rearrangement uses TRBV6-1 and TRBJ2-5, with TRBD1 as a possible D gene (6 bases). The CDR3 loop spans 17 amino acids. Deletions cut 5 bases from V and 3 bases from J, with 22 bases between. From germline, CDR1 is MNHNS and CDR2 SASEGT. The CDR3 DNA reads TGTGCCAGCAGTCAACTGGGGACGTTCTCAGGGGAAGAGACCCAGTACTTC. The encoded protein is CASSQLGTFSGEETQYF.

This clonotype was seen more than once but under ten times. The CDR3 here is CATFPWDWTYEQYF. The CDR3 coding sequence is TGTGCCACTTTCCCCTGGGACTGGACCTACGAGCAGTACTTC. The rearrangement joins TRBV6-1 to TRBJ2-7, with a possible D match to TRBD2 (6 bases). The CDR3 loop spans 14 amino acids. Germline values: CDR1 MNHNS, CDR2 SASEGT. The V end was cut by 10 bases, the J end by 2 bases, with 18 bases between.